The entry that follows covers one T cell receptor beta chain sequence. This clonotype was seen only a few times. The antigen this receptor binds is unknown. No much larger clone is present one base from it, and per-base qualities are unavailable. All donors were healthy Caucasians. The twin cohort comprised three pairs of female monozygotic twins, all aged roughly 18 to 29 years. Positive isolation kits from Invitrogen were used to isolate CD4+ and CD8+ T cell populations. These data come from a study of identical twins listed by TCRdb under 2016. Broadly, across the study: To test whether fetal clonotypes persist, this study deep-sequenced TCR alpha and beta repertoires from monozygotic twins, from unrelated adults of various ages, and from cord blood. To rule out contamination, the twin experiments were replicated at different times with different library preparation protocols. What the work shows at the level of the full study, not this receptor alone: Because the same donors could not be followed over many years, the conclusions depended on cross-sectional statistical analysis. A weaker excess of twin sharing was found in beta out-of-frame sequences because the signal-to-noise ratio was lowered by fewer shared sequences. Fewer insertions were carried by abundant cord blood beta clonotypes; a weaker similar trend was observed in young adult naive repertoires, while no such trend was observed in memory repertoires. In monozygotic twins, out-of-frame TCR alpha sharing was systematically underestimated by recombination models, although the models agreed with sharing between unrelated individuals. Compared with coincidental sharing between unrelated individuals, out-of-frame TCR alpha sequences shared between twins showed an excess of sequences with low generation probability. Invariant T cells such as MAIT and iNKT could partly confound zero-insertion analyses, though diverse VJ usage argued against this for most clonotypes.

The library relied on 5' RACE. The sequencer listed for this sample is Illumina HiSeq 2000. A universal primer binding site was introduced by template switching, and a unique molecular identifier was present in the final cDNA, enabling accurate counting of TCR cDNA molecules. Specific primers in the conserved constant-segment region were used to synthesize first-strand cDNA for the TCR alpha and beta chains. To control for contamination, every cDNA library was double barcoded, receiving both a SMART-Mk sample barcode and Illumina barcodes. Two successive PCR steps introduced TruSeq adapter sequences along with Illumina sample barcodes. TCR alpha and beta cDNA libraries were sequenced on the Illumina HiSeq platform with custom primers. The paper's processing steps were these. Raw reads were processed with MiGEC to extract unique molecular identifiers, and MiXCR was used to determine CDR3 positions. Recombination models were inferred per individual with the repgenHMM and IGoR tools using an EM algorithm. Shared clonotypes were analyzed with the tcR package in R, and sharing was normalized by the product of cloneset sizes. Out-of-frame nonproductive sequences were analyzed to study raw recombination free of thymic and clonal selection effects. TCRdb applied fastp at Q25 and MiXCR to the public reads, then kept only in-frame beta chains. Each CDR3 protein appears once, grouped with its most common genes and DNA. The authors' filters were not applied to this entry. The sample profile shows around 550,000 distinct CDR3 sequences; 12% to 15% of them were found once. The ten largest clones take up less than 0.5% of the sample.

From the cysteine through the phenylalanine, the CDR3 covers 12 amino acids. This entry keeps only the CDR3 DNA: 36 bases, framed from base 1. V is cut by 2 bases and J by 4 bases, and the space between the germline ends is 9 bases. The germline V gene (reference sequence) provides CDR1 DFQATT and CDR2 SNEGSKA. These data were likewise used in another study, on yellow fever vaccine responses in identical twins. The second study's authors report: According to the authors, in identical twins the way T cells responded to vaccination appeared partly convergent and partly personalized. In the study, vaccine-responding T cell clones were precisely tracked in identical twins.

The receptor chain draws on TRBV20-1 and TRBJ2-7; TRBD1 is a weak D gene call, 6 bases matching. The sample comprised CD4+ T cells sorted from blood. The TCR sequence derives from a woman aged 18-29 years in good health. The DNA sequence reads TGCAGTGCTAGAAACAGGGTTTACGAGCAGTACTTC. This translates into CSARNRVYEQYF.